The source of this TCR beta chain is a study of neurological immune-mediated disorders. This clonotype was recorded at least ten times. Its target is not known. Each CDR3 protein gets one entry after TCRdb re-called the 5' RACE reads with MiXCR. Of about 33,000 distinct CDR3 sequences listed, about 13% are singletons. Whole-study results and caveats: The greatest TCR clonal expansion occurred in HTLV-1-associated myelopathy and the least in multiple sclerosis, which fell below healthy controls.

The CDR3 extends over 17 amino acids. Per the germline V gene, CDR1 is SGHRS and CDR2 is YFSETQ. Trimming took 0 bases from V and 8 from J; bases not matched to a gene: 12. Documented time point: longitudinal time-point 2. Sequenced: PBMCs. This sequence joins TRBV5-1 and TRBJ2-1; the match to TRBD2 covers 9 bases. This sequence was found in a middle-aged woman in good health. The CDR3 spells CASSLVGLAGLRDEQFF. The CDR3 DNA sequence: TGCGCCAGCAGCTTGGTCGGCCTAGCGGGGCTCAGGGATGAGCAGTTCTTC.